The 2 T cell receptor beta chains presented below share a single source sample, sequenced in a study of STAT5B mutations in CD4+ large granular lymphocyte leukemia. Clones were read by immunoSEQ multiplex PCR, and TCRdb kept only the in-frame ones, dropping some. Among about 24,000 clones, 60% to 80% were seen once, and the ten largest hold almost 0.65%. The sample taken for sequencing was CD4+ T cells from blood buffy coats. The receptors stem from a human donor in good health.

This clone was observed once. DNA for the CDR3: TGTGCCAGCAGCCCAAGCCGAGCGGATACGCAGTATTTT. It is translated as CASSPSRADTQYF. The rearrangement links TRBV16 to TRBJ2-3; D gene unclear. The CDR3 has 13 residues. V dropped 4 bases and J dropped 6 bases, with 11 bases sitting between them. Per the germline V gene, CDR1 is KGHSY and CDR2 is FQNENV.

The chain uses TRBV7-8 and TRBJ2-7; D is unresolved. V lost 3 bases, J lost 0 bases, and 9 bases lay in between. The CDR3 is 14 residues long. Germline values: CDR1 SGHVS, CDR2 FQNEAQ. In DNA, the CDR3 is TGTGCCAGCAGCTTCTCCCGGGCCTCCTACGAGCAGTACTTC. Translated, it gives CASSFSRASYEQYF.